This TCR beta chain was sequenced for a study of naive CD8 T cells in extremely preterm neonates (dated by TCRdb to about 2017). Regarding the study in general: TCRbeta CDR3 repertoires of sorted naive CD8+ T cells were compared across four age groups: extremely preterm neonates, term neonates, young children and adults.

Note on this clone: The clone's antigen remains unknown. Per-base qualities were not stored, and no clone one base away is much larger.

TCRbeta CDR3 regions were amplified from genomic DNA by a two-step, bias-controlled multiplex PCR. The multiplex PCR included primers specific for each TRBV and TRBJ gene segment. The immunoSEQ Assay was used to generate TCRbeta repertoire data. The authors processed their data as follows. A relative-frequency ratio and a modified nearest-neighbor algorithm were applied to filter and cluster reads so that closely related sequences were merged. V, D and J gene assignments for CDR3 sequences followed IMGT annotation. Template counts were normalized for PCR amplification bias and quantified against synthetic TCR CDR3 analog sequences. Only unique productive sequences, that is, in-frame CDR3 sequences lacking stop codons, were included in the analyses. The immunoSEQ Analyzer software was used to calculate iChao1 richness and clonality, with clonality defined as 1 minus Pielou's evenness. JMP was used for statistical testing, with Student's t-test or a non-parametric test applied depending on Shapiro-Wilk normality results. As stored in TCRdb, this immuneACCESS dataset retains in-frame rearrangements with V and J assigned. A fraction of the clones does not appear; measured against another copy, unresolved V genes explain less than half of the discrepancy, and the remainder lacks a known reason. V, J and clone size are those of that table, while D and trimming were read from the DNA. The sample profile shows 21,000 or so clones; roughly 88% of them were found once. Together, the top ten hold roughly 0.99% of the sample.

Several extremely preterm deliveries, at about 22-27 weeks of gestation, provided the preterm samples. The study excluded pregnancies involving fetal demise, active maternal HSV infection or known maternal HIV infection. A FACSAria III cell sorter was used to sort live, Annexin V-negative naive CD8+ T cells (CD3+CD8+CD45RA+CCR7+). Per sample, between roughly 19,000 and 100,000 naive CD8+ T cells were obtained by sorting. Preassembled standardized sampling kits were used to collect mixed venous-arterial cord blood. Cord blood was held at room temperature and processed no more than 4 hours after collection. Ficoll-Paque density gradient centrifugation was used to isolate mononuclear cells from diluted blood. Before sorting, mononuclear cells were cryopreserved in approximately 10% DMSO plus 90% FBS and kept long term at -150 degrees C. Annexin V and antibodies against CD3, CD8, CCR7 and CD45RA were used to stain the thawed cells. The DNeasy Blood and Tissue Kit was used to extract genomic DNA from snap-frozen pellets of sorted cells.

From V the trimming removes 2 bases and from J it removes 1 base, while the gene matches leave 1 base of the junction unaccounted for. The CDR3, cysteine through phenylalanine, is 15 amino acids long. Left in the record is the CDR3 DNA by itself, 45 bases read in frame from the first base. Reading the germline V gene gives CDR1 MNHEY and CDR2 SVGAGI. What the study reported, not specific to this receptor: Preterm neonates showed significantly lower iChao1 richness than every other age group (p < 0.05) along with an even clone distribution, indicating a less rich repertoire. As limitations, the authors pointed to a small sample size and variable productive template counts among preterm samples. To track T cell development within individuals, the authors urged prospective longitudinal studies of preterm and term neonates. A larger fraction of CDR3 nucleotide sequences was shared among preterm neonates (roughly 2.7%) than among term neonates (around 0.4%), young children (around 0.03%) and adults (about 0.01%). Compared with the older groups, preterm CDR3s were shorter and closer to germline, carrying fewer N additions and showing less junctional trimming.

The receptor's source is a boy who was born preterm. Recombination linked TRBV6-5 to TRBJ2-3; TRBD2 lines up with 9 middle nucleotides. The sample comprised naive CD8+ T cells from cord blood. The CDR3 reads CASSYKRGGTDTQYF. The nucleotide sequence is TGTGCCAGCAGTTACAAGCGGGGGGGCACAGATACGCAGTATTTT.